A single sample is the source of the 12 T cell receptor beta chains below, sequenced in a study of CD8 T cells in ankylosing spondylitis. The antigens for these receptors are not known. MiXCR was run by TCRdb on the 5' RACE reads, yielding one entry per CDR3 protein. The sample lists about 800,000 distinct CDR3 sequences, around 11% occurring once. Notes on the study in general: Blood from ankylosing spondylitis patients appeared to carry a characteristic roughly eight-variant TCR beta motif.

The sequenced material came from blood, either unsorted or a sorted T cell fraction (not recorded which). Receptor source: a male donor with ankylosing spondylitis.

This clonotype was observed a few times. This chain uses TRBV24-1 with TRBJ2-2; the match to TRBD1 covers 7 bases. V shed 4 bases and J 0 bases; nucleotides not matched to a gene: 4. CDR3 size: 16 residues. Germline-derived CDR1 and CDR2 are KGHDR and SFDVKD. The CDR3 region has the DNA TGTGCCACCAGTGACTGGGACAGTACGAACACCGGGGAGCTGTTTTTT. Translated: CATSDWDSTNTGELFF.

This clonotype was recorded many times. CDR3 sequence reads: CASSSGSIGYNEQFF. The DNA of the CDR3 is TGTGCCAGCAGCTCCGGGTCCATCGGCTACAATGAGCAGTTCTTC. The chain has TRBV11-2 and TRBJ2-1; D call uncertain. The CDR3 runs to 15 residues. V lost 4 bases and J lost 3, with 13 bases in between. The germline gives CDR1 SGHAT, CDR2 FQNNGV.

V is TRBV7-2 and J is TRBJ2-1; D is undetermined. The CDR3 is made up of 13 amino acids. Trimming stripped 3 bases from V and 7 bases from J, with 10 bases between. Germline loops: CDR1 SGHTA, CDR2 FQGNSA. CDR3 nucleotides: TGTGCCAGCAGCTTTTTGTGGGGAAATGAGCAGTTCTTC. The encoded protein is CASSFLWGNEQFF.

V usage is TRBV20-1 and J usage is TRBJ1-2; D unresolved. This CDR3 has 12 amino acids. Germline CDR1 reads DFQATT; CDR2 reads SNEGSKA (reference sequence). Trimming cost V 3 bases and J 8 bases, with 13 bases left between them. CDR3 sequence: CSARREDQGYTF. In DNA, the CDR3 is TGCAGTGCTAGGAGGGAGGACCAGGGCTACACCTTC.

The CDR3 DNA reads as TGCAGTGCTACCAAGGGGACAGCCGAATACGAGCAGTACTTC. It specifies CSATKGTAEYEQYF. This chain joins TRBV20-1 and TRBJ2-7; TRBD1 matches 7 bases. The CDR3 loop spans 14 amino acids. Germline CDR1 and CDR2: DFQATT and SNEGSKA (reference sequence). Germline trimming cut 4 bases from V and 4 bases from J; bases unmatched to any gene: 10.

This clonotype was counted at least ten times. V is TRBV20-1 and J is TRBJ2-5; perhaps TRBD1 as D (6 bases). The CDR3 loop spans 11 amino acids. Trimming left V 6 bases short and J 3 bases short, with 8 bases between. Germline-derived CDR1 and CDR2 are DFQATT and SNEGSKA (reference sequence). CDR3: CSARTEETQYF. For the CDR3, the DNA is TGCAGTGCCCGGACAGAAGAGACCCAGTACTTC.

The rearrangement joins TRBV28 to TRBJ2-1; D might be TRBD2 (5 bases). V shed 6 bases and J shed 5 bases, with 23 bases lying between them. There are 17 residues in the CDR3. The germline V gene encodes CDR1 MDHEN and CDR2 SYDVKM. CDR3 in DNA: TGTGCCAGCAGCCCGTCCCATACTAGTAATTCCCACAATGAGCAGTTCTTC. Its translation: CASSPSHTSNSHNEQFF.

This clonotype was seen only a few times. The chain uses TRBV6-1 and TRBJ1-1, with 7 bases that match TRBD1. With V trimmed by 4 bases and J by 5 bases, 10 bases remained unmatched. This CDR3 comprises 15 residues. Germline V gene data show CDR1 as MNHNS and CDR2 as SASEGT. This CDR3 reads CASSVKGGWLTEAFF. CDR3 sequence (DNA): TGTGCCAGCAGTGTCAAAGGGGGCTGGTTGACTGAAGCTTTCTTT.

The chain is built from TRBV12-3 or TRBV12-4 and TRBJ2-1, with 8 bases matching TRBD2. The CDR3 is 15 residues long. Unmatched junction bases numbered 5, after V lost 1 base and J lost 6 bases. As DNA, the CDR3 is TGTGCCAGCAGTTTAGGACTAGCGCTCGGCAATGAGCAGTTCTTC. This encodes CASSLGLALGNEQFF.

In this sample, this clonotype turned up many times. The chain links TRBV7-2 to TRBJ1-3; D perhaps matches TRBD1 (5 bases). Per germline, CDR1 SGHTA and CDR2 FQGNSA. V was cut by 1 base and J by 0 bases, with 7 bases left in between. The CDR3 has 15 amino acids. The CDR3 loop reads CASSLVGGSGNTIYF. CDR3 in DNA: TGTGCCAGCAGCTTAGTGGGGGGCTCTGGAAACACCATATATTTT.

This clonotype was seen a handful of times. The chain uses TRBV9 and TRBJ2-5; D gene ambiguous. V lost 0 bases and J lost 3, with 3 bases in between. The CDR3 runs 12 residues. Germline CDR1 SGDLS, CDR2 YYNGEE. CDR3 loop: CASSVGEETQYF. CDR3 bases: TGTGCCAGCAGCGTAGGGGAAGAGACCCAGTACTTC.

The CDR3, as DNA: TGTGCCTGGAGAGGCCTTCAAGAGACCCAGTACTTC. This gives the protein CAWRGLQETQYF. This chain joins TRBV30 and TRBJ2-5; D is unclear. Per germline, CDR1 GTSNPN and CDR2 SVGIG (reference sequence). The V and J ends lost 3 bases and 2 bases respectively, with 7 bases between them. The CDR3 is 12 amino acids.